The 30 T cell receptor beta chains given below trace back to one sample, sequenced in a study of PD-1 blockade in classical Hodgkin lymphoma. There was relapse after autologous stem cell transplantation in every patient, and there was variation in brentuximab vedotin exposure. Some clones are missing from TCRdb's copy, which holds only in-frame ones; the method was immunoSEQ multiplex PCR. Of about 97,000 clones detected, 75% to 90% appear once; the ten largest clones hold less than 15%. The starting material was peripheral blood mononuclear cells (PBMCs), obtained at baseline. The receptors stem from a human donor with classical Hodgkin lymphoma.

This clone has only a few counts. The V and J genes are TRBV6-4 and TRBJ2-7; 7 bases match TRBD1. Trimming at V came to 6 bases and at J to 5 bases, leaving 7 bases not matched to a gene. The CDR3 extends over 13 amino acids. Germline values: CDR1 MRHNA, CDR2 SNTAGT. The DNA of the CDR3 is TGTGCCAGCAGCCGACAGGGTGGAAACGAGCAGTACTTC. This sequence encodes CASSRQGGNEQYF.

The chain is built from TRBV11-3 and TRBJ2-7; D perhaps matches TRBD1 (6 bases). V lost 0 bases and J lost 6, with 18 bases in between. Germline V gives CDR1 SGHNT, CDR2 YENEEA. The CDR3 sequence is 16 residues long. The CDR3 DNA is TGTGCCAGCAGCTTAGATTCCCAGGGGCGGGTGGCCGAGCAGTACTTC. This translates into CASSLDSQGRVAEQYF.

The chain uses TRBV7-8 and TRBJ2-1, with TRBD2 matching 8 bases. The CDR3 runs to 16 residues. The junction had 3 bases not matched to a gene; V was cut back by 0 bases and J by 2 bases. Germline V CDR1 and CDR2: SGHVS, FQNEAQ. The CDR3 spells CASSLASLAAYNEQFF. Here the CDR3 DNA reads TGTGCCAGCAGCTTAGCGTCACTAGCGGCCTACAATGAGCAGTTCTTC.

The V call is TRBV29-1, the J call TRBJ2-1; D is undetermined. CDR3 length equals 16 residues. Germline CDR1 reads SQVTM; CDR2 reads ANQGSEA. V lost 8 bases and J lost 8, with 28 bases in between. CDR3 protein: CSSTGPLKNSLDEQFF. The CDR3 bases are TGCAGCTCAACCGGGCCACTCAAGAATAGCCTGGATGAGCAGTTCTTC.

The chain recombines TRBV14 with TRBJ1-1, with TRBD1 matching 8 bases. The V gene end was trimmed by 5 bases and the J gene end by 6 bases; junction bases not matched to a gene: 5. The germline V gene encodes CDR1 SGHDN and CDR2 FVKESK. CDR3 length equals 13 residues. CDR3 loop: CASSELQGAEAFF. The CDR3 DNA reads as TGTGCCAGCAGCGAATTACAGGGGGCTGAAGCTTTCTTT.

The chain joins TRBV11-2 to TRBJ2-1, with D possibly matching TRBD1 (6 bases). Germline V gene lookup returns CDR1 SGHAT and CDR2 FQNNGV. Trimming took off 5 bases at V and 7 bases at J, with 12 bases between the two ends. The CDR3 has 13 residues. This chain's CDR3 is CASSLNRENEQFF. CDR3 in DNA: TGTGCCAGCAGCCTTAACAGGGAGAATGAGCAGTTCTTC.

The chain links TRBV10-3 to TRBJ1-4; D is uncertain. The ends were cut back, 6 bases at V and 4 bases at J, with 12 bases in the middle. The CDR3 consists of 14 residues. The germline gives CDR1 ENHRY, CDR2 SYGVKD. The CDR3 loop reads CAISSIDNNEKLFF. CDR3 in DNA: TGTGCCATCAGCTCGATTGACAATAATGAAAAACTGTTTTTT.

The CDR3 DNA sequence: TGCGCCAGCAGCCCAGGGAGGGGTGGCACTGAAGCTTTCTTT. It translates to CASSPGRGGTEAFF. V gene TRBV5-1 combines with J gene TRBJ1-1; a possible D gene is TRBD1 (5 bases). The germline V gene encodes CDR1 SGHRS and CDR2 YFSETQ. The CDR3 totals 14 residues. V was trimmed by 4 bases and J by 4 bases, leaving 14 bases between them.

The J gene is TRBJ2-1, the V gene TRBV7-5; the table's D call, TRBD2, has no DNA check behind it. TRBV7-5 counts as a pseudogene. CDR3 length: 14 amino acids. The CDR3 nucleotides are TGTGTCAGAAGTAGCGGGAGATGGTACAATGAGCAGTTCTTC. Protein: CVRSSGRWYNEQFF.

The chain couples TRBV30 to TRBJ2-3, with 7 nucleotides matching TRBD2. CDR3 size: 12 residues. After removal of 2 bases from V and 9 bases from J, the junction contained 5 bases not matched to a gene. Germline assignment: CDR1 GTSNPN and CDR2 SVGIG (reference sequence). The CDR3 coding sequence is TGTGCCTGGAGTCCGACTAGCCCAACGCAGTATTTT. Translating gives CAWSPTSPTQYF.

V usage is TRBV28 and J usage is TRBJ2-1, with D perhaps assigned TRBD1 or TRBD2 (5 bases each). The CDR3 spans 16 residues. Germline assignment: CDR1 MDHEN and CDR2 SYDVKM. V dropped 1 base and J dropped 5 bases, with 15 bases sitting between them. The CDR3 nucleotides read TGTGCCAGCAGTTTATACATAGCCGGGACGAACAATGAGCAGTTCTTC. It specifies CASSLYIAGTNNEQFF.

The chain carries TRBV5-1 and TRBJ1-4; tentative D call: TRBD1 (5 bases). Deletions cut 4 bases from V and 8 bases from J, with 18 bases between. Germline-derived CDR1 and CDR2 are SGHRS and YFSETQ. CDR3 length: 15 residues. CDR3: CASSNGAPAREKLFF. The DNA for the CDR3 is TGCGCCAGCAGCAATGGGGCCCCTGCGCGGGAAAAACTGTTTTTT.

The chain carries TRBV10-3 and TRBJ2-3; a weak D match, TRBD1 (6 bases). Germline assignment: CDR1 ENHRY and CDR2 SYGVKD. V was trimmed by 8 bases and J by 8 bases, leaving 11 bases between them. The CDR3 is made up of 11 amino acids. This CDR3 reads CAIGGGGTQYF. The DNA of the CDR3 is TGTGCCATCGGGGGCGGTGGTACGCAGTATTTT.

This clone was recorded once. The chain uses TRBV6-1 and TRBJ2-3; possibly TRBD1 or TRBD2 for D (7 bases each). Looked up from germline, CDR1 is MNHNS and CDR2 is SASEGT. The CDR3 is made up of 14 amino acids. The germline V and J ends were trimmed by 6 bases and 5 bases, with 15 bases remaining between them. CDR3 sequence reads: CASSREGAKDTQYF. CDR3 in DNA: TGTGCCAGCAGCAGGGAGGGGGCGAAAGATACGCAGTATTTT.

Remarks on this clone: Mismatch with germline at one junction end may stem from a read error. The V call is TRBV18, the J call TRBJ2-1, with D maybe TRBD2 (6 bases). CDR3 length: 14 residues. Germline CDR1 reads KGHSH; CDR2 reads LQKENI. CDR3 DNA sequence: TGTGCCAGCTCACCCCGGGACTCCAACAATGAGCAGTTCTTC. The encoded protein is CASSPRDSNNEQFF.

J is TRBJ2-2 and V is TRBV14; a weak D match, TRBD2 (6 bases). Between the trimmed V and J ends, which lost 0 bases and 6 bases, there was a span of 23 bases. The CDR3 extends over 19 amino acids. Germline V CDR1 and CDR2: SGHDN, FVKESK. DNA for the CDR3: TGTGCCAGCAGCCAAGATTGGCCCGGGACTCGAAAGGGCCCCGGGGAGCTGTTTTTT. This encodes CASSQDWPGTRKGPGELFF. Based on the CDR3 plus reference TRBV14 and TRBJ2-2, the full variable domain is EAGVTQFPSHSVIEKGQTVTLRCDPISGHDNLYWYRRVMGKEIKFLLHFVKESKQDESGMPNNRFLAERTGGTYSTLKVQPAELEDSGVYFCASSQDWPGTRKGPGELFFGEGSRLTVL.

The chain links TRBV7-8 to TRBJ2-1, with 9 nucleotides matching TRBD2. The germline V gene encodes CDR1 SGHVS and CDR2 FQNEAQ. Unmatched junction bases numbered 10, after V lost 3 bases and J lost 10 bases. This CDR3 is 15 amino acids long. CDR3 sequence reads: CASSFDIAGEGEQFF. The DNA of the CDR3 is TGTGCCAGCAGCTTTGACATAGCGGGAGAGGGGGAGCAGTTCTTC.

The chain links TRBV14 to TRBJ1-1, with TRBD1 matching over 8 bases. V gave up 1 base and J gave up 4 bases; unmatched junction bases: 2. This CDR3 has 14 amino acids. Germline V CDR1 and CDR2: SGHDN, FVKESK. CDR3 DNA: TGTGCCAGCAGCCAAGCCAGGGGGCGCACTGAAGCTTTCTTT. This gives the protein CASSQARGRTEAFF. Filled out from reference TRBV14 and TRBJ1-1, the complete variable domain reads EAGVTQFPSHSVIEKGQTVTLRCDPISGHDNLYWYRRVMGKEIKFLLHFVKESKQDESGMPNNRFLAERTGGTYSTLKVQPAELEDSGVYFCASSQARGRTEAFFGQGTRLTVV.

The chain combines TRBV5-5 with TRBJ1-2; D might be TRBD1 (5 bases). The CDR3 spans 16 residues. The V and J ends lost 0 bases and 3 bases respectively, with 15 bases between them. Per germline, CDR1 SGHKS and CDR2 YYEKEE (reference sequence). The CDR3 loop is CASSLGRAEGYYGYTF. The CDR3 DNA is TGTGCCAGCAGCTTGGGAAGGGCGGAGGGGTACTATGGCTACACCTTC.

This clone occurred once. This chain connects TRBV7-2 to TRBJ2-3; the match to TRBD2 covers 8 bases. CDR1 is SGHTA, CDR2 FQGNSA, per germline. The ends lost 5 bases at V and 5 bases at J; junction bases unmatched: 3. CDR3 length equals 13 residues. CDR3 in amino acids: CASSRREGDTQYF. The CDR3 bases are TGTGCCAGCAGCCGCCGGGAGGGAGATACGCAGTATTTT.

V and J are TRBV30 and TRBJ2-3; D may be TRBD2 (6 bases). CDR1 and CDR2 from the germline V gene are GTSNPN and SVGIG (reference sequence). V dropped 0 bases and J dropped 3 bases, with 16 bases sitting between them. The CDR3 contains 16 residues. The CDR3 here is CAWSVLGGAATDTQYF. CDR3 nucleotide sequence: TGTGCCTGGAGTGTACTCGGAGGGGCCGCAACAGATACGCAGTATTTT.

The gene calls are TRBV28 and TRBJ1-2, with TRBD1 matching over 7 bases. This CDR3 comprises 14 residues. The V gene's germline CDR1 is MDHEN and CDR2 SYDVKM. J gave up 1 base and V 5 bases, and 4 bases lay outside the gene matches. The CDR3: CASSAGGSNYGYTF. The CDR3 region has the DNA TGTGCCAGCAGTGCAGGGGGGAGTAACTATGGCTACACCTTC.

V and J are TRBV19 and TRBJ2-1; D may be TRBD2 (6 bases). With 6 bases removed from V and 7 bases from J, the gap between germline ends came to 10 bases. Germline loops: CDR1 LNHDA, CDR2 SQIVND (reference sequence). The CDR3 has 12 residues. CDR3 loop: CASRVSGNEQFF. CDR3 sequence (DNA): TGTGCCAGTAGGGTAAGCGGGAATGAGCAGTTCTTC.

A single count supports this clone. V and J are TRBV28 and TRBJ1-2; 8 bases match TRBD1. Germline-derived CDR1 and CDR2 are MDHEN and SYDVKM. Germline trimming cut 6 bases from V and 3 bases from J; bases unmatched to any gene: 6. The CDR3 spans 14 residues. In DNA form, the CDR3 reads TGTGCCAGCAGCCAGGGGGCGGAGGACTATGGCTACACCTTC. Its protein product is CASSQGAEDYGYTF.

The chain has TRBV6-6 and TRBJ1-5, with D possibly matching TRBD1 (5 bases). Germline V gene lookup returns CDR1 MNHNY and CDR2 SVGAGI (reference sequence). The CDR3 loop spans 15 amino acids. V lost 0 bases and J 7 bases, leaving 13 bases between the germline ends. CDR3 amino acids: CASSYSFQGGQPQHF. The CDR3 region has the DNA TGTGCCAGCAGTTACTCGTTCCAGGGAGGCCAGCCCCAGCATTTT.

V and J are TRBV4-2 and TRBJ2-7; D perhaps matches TRBD2 (6 bases). The V and J ends lost 8 bases and 0 bases respectively, with 14 bases between them. CDR1 and CDR2 (germline): LGHNA, YNFKEQ. The CDR3 runs 14 residues. The DNA of the CDR3 is TGTGCCAGCGGTCGGGACTCGAGCTCCTACGAGCAGTACTTC. Amino acid sequence: CASGRDSSSYEQYF.

V gene TRBV5-4 combines with J gene TRBJ2-3; 8 bases map to TRBD2. In germline, CDR1 is SGHNT, CDR2 YYREEE (reference sequence). This CDR3 is 15 amino acids long. Germline trimming cut 4 bases from V and 0 bases from J; bases unmatched to any gene: 4. The CDR3 DNA reads TGTGCCAGCAGCGTAGCGGGAACTAGCACAGATACGCAGTATTTT. This sequence encodes CASSVAGTSTDTQYF.

This clone was recorded a few times. Other DNA sequences in the same sample also yield this CDR3. The CDR3 region is CASSVGPLDTQYF. Here the CDR3 DNA reads TGTGCCAGCAGTGTGGGACCATTAGATACGCAGTATTTT. This chain links TRBV6-1 with TRBJ2-3; possibly TRBD1 or TRBD2 for D (5 bases each). V lost 4 bases to trimming and J lost 5 bases, with 10 bases between them. Germline CDR1 MNHNS, CDR2 SASEGT. The CDR3 is made up of 13 amino acids.

The chain links TRBV5-4 to TRBJ1-2; 7 bases match TRBD1. V shed 4 bases and J 2 bases; nucleotides not matched to a gene: 8. This CDR3 contains 15 residues. From germline, CDR1 is SGHNT and CDR2 YYREEE (reference sequence). The CDR3 loop is CASSLRQGGNYGYTF. The CDR3 DNA reads as TGTGCCAGCAGCCTAAGACAGGGAGGCAACTATGGCTACACCTTC.

Concerning this clone: Relative to the germline gene, one junction end is altered; a read error may explain this. This rearrangement joins TRBV10-3 to TRBJ2-2; 9 positions agree with TRBD1. Germline loops: CDR1 ENHRY, CDR2 SYGVKD. This CDR3 has 17 amino acids. CDR3 protein: CAISESAGTGNPGELFF. The CDR3 coding sequence is TGTGCCATCAGTGAGTCCGCCGGGACAGGGAACCCCGGGGAGCTGTTTTTT.